A single sample gave rise to the 16 T cell receptor beta chains below, sequenced in a study of cytomegalovirus exposure and HLA in healthy donors (dated by TCRdb to 2017 to 2019). The library relied on the immunoSEQ multiplex PCR assay. TCRdb's version of the immuneACCESS table is confined to in-frame rearrangements and falls short of the full clone set. An unresolved V gene accounts for under half of the shortfall where checked; the remainder is of unknown origin. Counted in this sample were around 56,000 clones; about 88% of them appeared once. Roughly 15% of the sample comes from the top ten. The sequencing sample was made of PBMCs. These receptors all stem from a woman between 18 and 29 years old in good health and CMV-seronegative.

V is TRBV7-8 and J is TRBJ1-3; D is unresolved. V was shortened by 1 base and J by 4 bases, with 5 bases between the two germline ends. Germline V lookup: CDR1 SGHVS, CDR2 FQNEAQ. This CDR3 region has 13 residues. The chain's CDR3 is CASSLEQGNTIYF. As DNA, the CDR3 is TGTGCCAGCAGCTTAGAACAGGGAAACACCATATATTTT.

The chain employs TRBV10-1 and TRBJ2-5, with 9 positions matching TRBD2. The CDR3 has 17 amino acids. Germline V gene lookup returns CDR1 WNHNN and CDR2 SYGVQD (reference sequence). With 9 bases clipped from V and 1 base from J, the junction kept 15 bases outside the gene matches. The CDR3: CASENSSGTEPQETQYF. CDR3 DNA sequence: TGCGCCAGTGAAAATTCTAGCGGGACCGAACCCCAAGAGACCCAGTACTTC.

This chain links TRBV6-9 with TRBJ1-1; D is possibly TRBD1 (6 bases). Germline V lookup: CDR1 MNHGY, CDR2 SVAAGI. V lost 10 bases to trimming and J lost 3 bases, with 18 bases between them. The CDR3 has 14 amino acids. CDR3 in amino acids: CATRGRDIDTEAFF. As DNA, the CDR3 is TGTGCCACCCGGGGCCGGGACATAGACACTGAAGCTTTCTTT.

This clone was detected a few times. This chain uses TRBV6-1 with TRBJ1-2; 7 positions agree with TRBD1. The germline V gene encodes CDR1 MNHNS and CDR2 SASEGT. The CDR3 spans 13 residues. Trimming cost V 2 bases and J 4 bases; bases outside gene matches: 1. CDR3 in amino acids: CASSEHRGYGYTF. The CDR3 region has the DNA TGTGCCAGCAGTGAACACAGGGGCTATGGCTACACCTTC.

V and J are TRBV7-6 and TRBJ2-3, with 9 positions matching TRBD2. This CDR3 has 17 amino acids. The V gene end was trimmed by 4 bases and the J gene end by 2 bases; junction bases not matched to a gene: 10. Germline V CDR1 and CDR2: SGHVS, FNYEAQ. In DNA form, the CDR3 reads TGTGCCAGCAGCTCCTCAGAGGCGGGGGGGATCACAGATACGCAGTATTTT. Protein sequence: CASSSSEAGGITDTQYF.

The gene calls are TRBV19 and TRBJ1-5; D is unresolved. V was trimmed by 3 bases and J by 6 bases, leaving 6 bases between them. The CDR3 length is 12 residues. CDR1 and CDR2 (germline): LNHDA, SQIVND (reference sequence). The CDR3 protein is CASSISFQPQHF. The DNA for the CDR3 is TGTGCCAGTAGTATCTCCTTTCAGCCCCAGCATTTT.

This clone was recorded a few times. The chain carries TRBV5-8 and TRBJ1-6; weak D call: TRBD1 (5 bases). Trimming stripped 0 bases from V and 11 bases from J, with 18 bases between. The germline V gene encodes CDR1 SGHTS and CDR2 YDEGEE. The CDR3 totals 16 residues. The CDR3 region has the DNA TGTGCCAGCAGCTTGGTAACGGGGACTAGATATCCACCCCTCCACTTT. Translating it yields CASSLVTGTRYPPLHF. Supplemented by reference TRBV5-8 and TRBJ1-6, the full variable domain reads EAGVTQSPTHLIKTRGQQATLRCSPISGHTSVYWYQQALGLGLQFLLWYDEGEERNRGNFPPRFSGRQFPNYSSELNVNALELEDSALYLCASSLVTGTRYPPLHFGNGTRLTVT.

This chain uses TRBV11-2 with TRBJ2-3, with TRBD2 as a possible D gene (6 bases). Trimming removed 5 bases from V and 6 bases from J, with 18 bases in between. The CDR3 has 15 amino acids. CDR1 and CDR2 (germline): SGHAT, FQNNGV. The CDR3 loop is CASSISNSGWDTQYF. Here the CDR3 DNA reads TGTGCCAGCAGCATATCCAATAGCGGCTGGGATACGCAGTATTTT.

The CDR3 loop is CASSWVDGLSYNSPLHF. The CDR3 coding sequence is TGTGCCAGCAGCTGGGTGGATGGGCTCTCCTATAATTCACCCCTCCACTTT. The J gene is TRBJ1-6, the V gene TRBV7-2; D is uncertain. Germline V gives CDR1 SGHTA, CDR2 FQGNSA. V was cut by 4 bases and J by 0 bases, with 13 bases left in between. The CDR3 totals 17 residues. Variable domain in full (rest from reference TRBV7-2 and TRBJ1-6): GAGVSQSPSNKVTEKGKDVELRCDPISGHTALYWYRQSLGQGLEFLIYFQGNSAPDKSGLPSDRFSAERTGGSVSTLTIQRTQQEDSAVYLCASSWVDGLSYNSPLHFGNGTRLTVT.

This clone appeared once. The CDR3 reads CASSLAAGQNYGYTF. As DNA, the CDR3 is TGTGCCAGCAGCTTGGCCGCAGGACAAAACTATGGCTACACCTTC. The J gene is TRBJ1-2, the V gene TRBV5-5; maybe TRBD1 (5 bases). The germline V gene has CDR1 SGHKS and CDR2 YYEKEE (reference sequence). With 0 bases removed from V and 2 bases from J, the gap between germline ends came to 11 bases. This CDR3 has 15 residues.

This clone occurred once. The chain has TRBV4-1 and TRBJ2-4; a possible D gene is TRBD2 (6 bases). The CDR3 consists of 15 residues. Trimming removed 3 bases from V and 0 bases from J, with 9 bases in between. From germline, CDR1 is MGHRA and CDR2 YSYEKL. The CDR3 reads CASSQVGLAKNIQYF. The CDR3 nucleotides read TGCGCCAGCAGCCAGGTGGGACTAGCCAAAAACATTCAGTACTTC.

This chain links TRBV7-8 with TRBJ1-6; tentative D call: TRBD1 (5 bases). The CDR3 loop spans 16 amino acids. CDR1 and CDR2 (germline): SGHVS, FQNEAQ. Trimming stripped 1 base from V and 8 bases from J, with 15 bases between. The CDR3 region is CASSLGEGRGDSPLHF. CDR3 nucleotide sequence: TGTGCCAGCAGCTTAGGGGAGGGACGGGGTGATTCACCCCTCCACTTT.

The V and J genes are TRBV7-2 and TRBJ1-2; the D is unclear. Looked up from germline, CDR1 is SGHTA and CDR2 is FQGNSA. CDR3 length: 14 amino acids. V was pared by 1 base and J by 4 bases, with 10 bases between. CDR3 in DNA: TGTGCCAGCAGCTTAGATACGCGAGGCTATGGCTACACCTTC. This translates into CASSLDTRGYGYTF.

This chain connects TRBV9 to TRBJ2-7; D is possibly TRBD2 (6 bases). Germline-derived CDR1 and CDR2 are SGDLS and YYNGEE. V was pared by 2 bases and J by 3 bases, with 12 bases between. There are 14 residues in the CDR3. The CDR3 bases are TGTGCCAGCAGCGTCGCGGGAAACGGCTACGAGCAGTACTTC. Encoded protein: CASSVAGNGYEQYF.

V is TRBV29-1 and J is TRBJ2-7, with 7 bases matching TRBD1. With 8 bases clipped from V and 6 bases from J, the junction kept 10 bases outside the gene matches. The CDR3 has 12 amino acids. The V gene's germline CDR1 is SQVTM and CDR2 ANQGSEA. CDR3 bases: TGCAGCCCAAGGACAGGCTCCATCGAGCAGTACTTC. This translates into CSPRTGSIEQYF.

The V call is TRBV7-9, the J call TRBJ1-1, with D possibly TRBD1 on 5 matching bases. Trimming removed 1 base from V and 11 bases from J, with 26 bases in between. Germline CDR1 and CDR2: SEHNR and FQNEAQ (reference sequence). The CDR3 runs 17 residues. As DNA, the CDR3 is TGTGCCAGCAGCTTAGAATTCGGGGAGGGGAGGGCGCATGGGGCTTTCTTT. Its protein product is CASSLEFGEGRAHGAFF.